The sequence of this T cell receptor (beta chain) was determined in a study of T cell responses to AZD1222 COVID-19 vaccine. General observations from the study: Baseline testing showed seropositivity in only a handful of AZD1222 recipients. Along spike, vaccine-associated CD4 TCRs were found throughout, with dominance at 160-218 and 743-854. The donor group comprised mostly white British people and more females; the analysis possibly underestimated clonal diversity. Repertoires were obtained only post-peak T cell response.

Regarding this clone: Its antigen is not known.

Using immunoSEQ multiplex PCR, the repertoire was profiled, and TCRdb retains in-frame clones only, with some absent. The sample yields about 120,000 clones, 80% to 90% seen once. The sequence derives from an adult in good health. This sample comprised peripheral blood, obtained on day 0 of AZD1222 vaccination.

The CDR3 sequence is CASSSGIWAYGYTF. The CDR3, as DNA: TGTGCCAGTAGTTCGGGTATTTGGGCATATGGCTACACCTTC. The chain is built from TRBV19 and TRBJ1-2; D remains unclear. The V end lost 5 bases, the J end lost 5 bases, and 15 bases lay between the germline ends. The CDR3 has 14 residues. From germline, CDR1 is LNHDA and CDR2 SQIVND (reference sequence).